This TCR beta chain was identified during a study of T-cell reconstitution after alpha-beta-depleted transplantation in children. For TCRbeta, the library was prepared with unique molecular identifiers. In TCRdb, the PCR reads were re-called with MiXCR into one record per CDR3 protein. The sample contains around 600,000 distinct CDR3 sequences, about 11% of which appear only once. Germline assignment: CDR1 MDHEN and CDR2 SYDVKM. V lost 4 bases, J lost 1 base, and 2 bases stayed unmatched. This CDR3 region has 15 residues. The origin of this receptor is a human donor who donated a stem cell graft to a child with acute myeloid leukemia. The chain is built from TRBV28 and TRBJ2-3; 10 bases map to TRBD2. The sample here was PBMCs from the stem cell graft donor, taken from the stem cell graft. The CDR3 here is CASSSAGGGTDTQYF. In DNA, the CDR3 is TGTGCCAGCAGTTCAGCGGGAGGGGGCACAGATACGCAGTATTTT.